These 6 T cell receptor beta chains came from one sample sequenced in a study of regulatory T cells in long-lasting Graves disease. Sequencing libraries for TCR beta were prepared with iRepertoire HTBI primers and Arm-PCR of CDR3 regions. Via MiXCR, TCRdb re-called the multiplex PCR reads, giving one row per CDR3 protein. The sample lists about 470,000 distinct CDR3 sequences; about 20% were seen once. Time point of the sample: persistent/refractory GD, antithyroid drugs over 5 years with positive TRAb. PBMC RNA was the source of the TCR library. Source: peripheral blood mononuclear cells (PBMCs), taken when the disease was refractory, from a patient treated with antithyroid drugs. Receptors originate from a female donor with Graves disease.

This chain uses TRBV20-1 with TRBJ2-7; 13 bases line up with TRBD2. V dropped 5 bases and J dropped 4; count of bases not matched to a gene: 8. Per the germline V gene, CDR1 is DFQATT and CDR2 is SNEGSKA (reference sequence). This CDR3 is built from 15 residues. The CDR3 sequence is CSAGTGTSGTYEQYF. CDR3 DNA: TGCAGTGCTGGGACCGGGACTAGCGGGACGTACGAGCAGTACTTC.

This sequence joins TRBV7-6 and TRBJ2-7, with D unclear. Per germline, CDR1 SGHVS and CDR2 FNYEAQ. The germline V and J ends were trimmed by 5 bases and 4 bases, with 12 bases remaining between them. The CDR3 contains 13 residues. The CDR3 nucleotides are TGTGCCAGCAGCCAGGACCCCACGTACGAGCAGTACTTC. This sequence encodes CASSQDPTYEQYF.

This clonotype was recorded at least ten times. This chain links TRBV28 with TRBJ2-7; 7 bases are shared with TRBD2. After removal of 7 bases from V and 4 bases from J, the junction contained 10 bases not matched to a gene. The CDR3 has 14 residues. Per the germline V gene, CDR1 is MDHEN and CDR2 is SYDVKM. The CDR3 spells CASTDSGEGYEQYF. The CDR3 bases are TGTGCCAGCACCGACTCGGGGGAGGGATACGAGCAGTACTTC.

This clonotype was observed at least ten times. One junction end disagrees with the germline gene, perhaps due to a read error. V usage is TRBV12-3 or TRBV12-4 and J usage is TRBJ2-7; no clear D. The CDR3 contains 12 residues. Here the CDR3 DNA reads TGTGCCAGCCGTTTGTCGTCCTACGAGCAGTACTTC. As protein: CASRLSSYEQYF.

The table lists this clonotype with a few counts. The gene calls are TRBV29-1 and TRBJ1-2; D gene unclear. The germline V and J ends were trimmed by 1 base and 4 bases, with 7 bases remaining between them. CDR3 length: 12 amino acids. Germline V CDR1 and CDR2: SQVTM, ANQGSEA. This chain's CDR3 is CSVEAGVYGYTF. In DNA, the CDR3 is TGCAGCGTTGAAGCCGGGGTCTATGGCTACACCTTC.

With regard to this clonotype: The CDR3 end shows no conserved phenylalanine or tryptophan, and so a read error is likely. The DNA is left out, because the CDR3 cannot be placed on it with certainty; the CDR3 is given as TCRdb lists it. The CDR3 sequence is CSVAGTGGPI. The chain has TRBV29-1 and TRBJ2-7; the D segment call TRBD1 is taken from the table without a DNA check. The CDR3 is 10 residues long, counting both termini. CDR1 SQVTM and CDR2 ANQGSEA come from the germline V gene.